The entry below gives a single T cell receptor (beta chain) sequence along with its context. This record belongs to a study of OX40 agonist ivuxolimab in advanced cancers. Germline V gene sequence: CDR1 LNHDA, CDR2 SQIVND (reference sequence). Trimming cost V 7 bases and J 3 bases; bases outside gene matches: 11. This CDR3 is built from 15 residues. TCRdb's copy holds only in-frame clones and misses some; the assay was immunoSEQ multiplex PCR. The top ten clones hold roughly 2% of a sample with over 65,000 clones, 86% of them seen once. This specimen consisted of CD4+ or CD8+ T cells sorted from blood, obtained in a trial of the OX40 agonist ivuxolimab. The source of this sequence is an adult with an advanced solid tumor such as melanoma, head and neck, liver or kidney cancer. The chain links TRBV19 to TRBJ1-2; 7 positions agree with TRBD1. The CDR3 here is CASTSPRDRDYGYTF. As DNA, the CDR3 is TGTGCCAGTACCTCTCCCCGAGACAGGGACTATGGCTACACCTTC.